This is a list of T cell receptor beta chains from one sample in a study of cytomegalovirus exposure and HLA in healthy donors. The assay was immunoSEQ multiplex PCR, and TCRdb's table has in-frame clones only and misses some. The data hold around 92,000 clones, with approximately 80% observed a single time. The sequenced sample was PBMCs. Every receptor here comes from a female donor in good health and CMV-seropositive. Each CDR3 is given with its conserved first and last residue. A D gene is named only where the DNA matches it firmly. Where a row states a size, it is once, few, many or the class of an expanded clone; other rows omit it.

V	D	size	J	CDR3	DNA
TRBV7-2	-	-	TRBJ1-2	CASSPRTGGYTF	TGTGCCAGCAGCCCTCGGACGGGGGGCTACACCTTC
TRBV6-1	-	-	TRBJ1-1	CAVRTPINTEAFF	TGTGCCGTCAGGACTCCGATAAACACTGAAGCTTTCTTT
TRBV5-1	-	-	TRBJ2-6	CASSFNSGPLSGANVLTF	TGCGCCAGCAGCTTTAACTCAGGGCCCCTCTCTGGGGCCAACGTCCTGACTTTC
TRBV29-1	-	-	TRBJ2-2	CSVEAGTGELFF	TGCAGCGTTGAGGCAGGAACCGGGGAGCTGTTTTTT
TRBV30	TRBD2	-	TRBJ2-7	CAWSIVAGGPYEQYF	TGTGCCTGGAGTATCGTAGCGGGAGGTCCCTACGAGCAGTACTTC
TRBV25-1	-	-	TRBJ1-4	CASSESGRVGEKLFF	TGTGCCAGCAGTGAATCGGGCAGGGTGGGGGAAAAACTGTTTTTT
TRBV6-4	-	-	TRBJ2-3	CASSYERQANTDTQYF	TGTGCCAGCAGTTATGAAAGACAGGCAAACACAGATACGCAGTATTTT
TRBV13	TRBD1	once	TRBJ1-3	CASSPYRGGNTIYF	TGTGCCAGCAGCCCTTACAGGGGTGGAAACACCATATATTTT
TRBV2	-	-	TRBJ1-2	CASYPGAGGADGYTF	TGTGCCAGCTACCCTGGGGCTGGGGGCGCGGATGGCTACACCTTC
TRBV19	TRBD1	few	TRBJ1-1	CASRSQGGQNEAFF	TGTGCCAGTAGATCCCAGGGGGGTCAAAATGAAGCTTTCTTT
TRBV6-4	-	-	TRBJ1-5	CASSDYPDSNQPQHF	TGTGCCAGCAGTGACTACCCAGATAGCAATCAGCCCCAGCATTTT
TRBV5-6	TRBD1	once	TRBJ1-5	CASSLYSGQGVNQPQHF	TGTGCCAGCAGCTTGTACAGCGGACAGGGGGTCAATCAGCCCCAGCATTTT
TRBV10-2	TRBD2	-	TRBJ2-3	CATQTSGTTDTQYF	TGCGCCACTCAAACTAGCGGGACAACAGATACGCAGTATTTT
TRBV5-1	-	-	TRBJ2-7	CASSRGHNEQYF	TGCGCCAGCAGCAGAGGGCACAACGAGCAGTACTTC
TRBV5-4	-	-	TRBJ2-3	CASSWHTDTQYF	TGTGCCAGCAGCTGGCACACAGATACGCAGTATTTT
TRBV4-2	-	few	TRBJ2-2	CASSLGRAGELFF	TGTGCCAGCAGCCTAGGGCGGGCCGGGGAGCTGTTTTTT
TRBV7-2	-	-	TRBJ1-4	CAIHSPTNEKLFF	TGTGCCATCCACAGCCCAACTAATGAAAAACTGTTTTTT
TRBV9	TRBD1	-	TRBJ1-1	CASSQGVGGVGTEAFF	TGTGCCAGCAGCCAGGGGGTAGGGGGAGTTGGCACTGAAGCTTTCTTT
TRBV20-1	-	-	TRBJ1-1	CSARGGSEAFF	TGCAGTGCTAGAGGCGGGAGTGAAGCTTTCTTT
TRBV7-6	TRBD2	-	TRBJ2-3	CASSTSGLSTDTQYF	TGTGCCAGCAGTACTAGCGGGTTGAGCACAGATACGCAGTATTTT
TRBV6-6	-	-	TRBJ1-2	CASSTRRGGYTF	TGTGCCAGCAGTACCCGGAGGGGTGGCTACACCTTC
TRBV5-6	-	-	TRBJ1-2	CASSRPGGANYGYTF	TGTGCCAGCAGCCGACCTGGGGGGGCCAACTATGGCTACACCTTC
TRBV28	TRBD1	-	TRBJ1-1	CASSLLQGAMPTEAFF	TGTGCCAGCAGTTTATTACAGGGGGCAATGCCCACTGAAGCTTTCTTT
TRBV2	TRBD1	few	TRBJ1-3	CASRYGQGYTIYF	TGTGCCAGCAGATACGGACAGGGCTACACCATATATTTT
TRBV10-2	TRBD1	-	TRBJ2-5	CASRSGQQKETQYF	TGCGCCAGCAGATCGGGACAGCAAAAAGAGACCCAGTACTTC
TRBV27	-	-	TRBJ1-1	CASSRGQLGTEAFF	TGTGCCAGCAGTCGTGGACAGTTAGGGACTGAAGCTTTCTTT
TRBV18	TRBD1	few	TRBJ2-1	CASSPPWDRVNEQFF	TGTGCCAGCTCACCACCTTGGGACAGAGTTAATGAGCAGTTCTTC
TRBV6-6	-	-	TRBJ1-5	CASRYPTANQPQHF	TGTGCCAGCAGGTATCCCACAGCCAATCAGCCCCAGCATTTT
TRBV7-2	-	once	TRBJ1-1	CASSLAPWTVDTEAFF	TGTGCCAGCAGCTTAGCGCCTTGGACAGTTGACACTGAAGCTTTCTTT
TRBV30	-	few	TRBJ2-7	CAWSPTGPHEQYF	TGTGCCTGGAGTCCAACAGGGCCCCACGAGCAGTACTTC
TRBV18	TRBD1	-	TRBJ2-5	CASSPIPGGGLQETQYF	TGTGCCAGCTCACCAATACCAGGGGGCGGATTACAAGAGACCCAGTACTTC
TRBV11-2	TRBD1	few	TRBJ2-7	CASSADRLREQYF	TGTGCCAGCAGCGCGGACAGGCTTCGCGAGCAGTACTTC
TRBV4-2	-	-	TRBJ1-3	CASTLGRAGNTIYF	TGTGCCAGCACCTTGGGCAGGGCCGGAAACACCATATATTTT
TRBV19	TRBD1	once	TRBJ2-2	CASSGTGTGELFF	TGTGCCAGTTCCGGGACAGGGACCGGGGAGCTGTTTTTT
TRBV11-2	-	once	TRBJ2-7	CASSLAKAGTNSYEQYF	TGTGCCAGCAGCTTAGCTAAGGCCGGGACAAACTCCTACGAGCAGTACTTC
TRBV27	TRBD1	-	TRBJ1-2	CASSPRTGRNYGYTF	TGTGCCAGCAGTCCCCGGACAGGACGTAACTATGGCTACACCTTC
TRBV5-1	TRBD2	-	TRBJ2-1	CASSPTSGGAREQFF	TGCGCCAGCAGCCCGACTAGCGGGGGGGCCCGGGAGCAGTTCTTC
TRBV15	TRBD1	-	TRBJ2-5	CATSWVSWDRYQETQYF	TGTGCCACCAGCTGGGTTTCCTGGGACAGGTACCAAGAGACCCAGTACTTC
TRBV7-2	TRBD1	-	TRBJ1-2	CASSLSTGQGACGYTF	TGTGCCAGCAGCTTATCCACGGGACAGGGGGCGTGCGGCTACACCTTC
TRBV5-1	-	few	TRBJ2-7	CASSSGLIYEQYF	TGCGCCAGCAGCTCGGGACTTATCTACGAGCAGTACTTC
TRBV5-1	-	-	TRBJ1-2	CASSLDLEYGYPF	TGCGCCAGCAGCTTGGATCTGGAGTATGGCTACCCCTTC
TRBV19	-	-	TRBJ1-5	CASTGLRGAGNQPQHF	TGTGCCAGTACAGGGCTGCGAGGTGCGGGCAATCAGCCCCAGCATTTT
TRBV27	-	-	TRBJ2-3	CASSWKRTRGDTQYF	TGTGCCAGCAGTTGGAAGCGGACCCGCGGAGATACGCAGTATTTT
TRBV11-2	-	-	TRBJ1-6	CASSLNTGPGSPLHF	TGTGCCAGCAGCTTAAACACAGGGCCGGGGTCACCCCTCCACTTT
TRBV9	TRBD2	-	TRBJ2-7	CASSAGLAGEKLGYEQYF	TGTGCCAGCAGCGCGGGACTAGCGGGAGAAAAGCTCGGCTACGAGCAGTACTTC
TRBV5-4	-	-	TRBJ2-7	CASSPRVPEQYF	TGTGCCAGCAGCCCCCGAGTACCCGAGCAGTACTTC
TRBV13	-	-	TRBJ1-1	CASRLTGLTEAFF	TGTGCCAGCAGGCTAACAGGGTTAACTGAAGCTTTCTTT
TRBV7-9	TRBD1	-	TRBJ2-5	CASSRGTGQETQYF	TGTGCCAGCAGCCGAGGGACAGGGCAAGAGACCCAGTACTTC
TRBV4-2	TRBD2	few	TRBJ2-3	CASSQGHAGISGLGRDLDTQYF	TGTGCCAGCAGCCAAGGACACGCGGGGATCTCGGGACTAGGAAGAGATTTAGATACGCAGTATTTT
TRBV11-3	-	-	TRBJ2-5	CASSEGGGTGQETQYF	TGTGCCAGCAGCGAAGGGGGGGGGACAGGTCAAGAGACCCAGTACTTC